This T cell receptor (beta chain) was obtained from a study of T cell responses to AZD1222 COVID-19 vaccine. This clone was seen a few times. TCRdb's table, derived via immunoSEQ multiplex PCR, lists solely in-frame clones and lacks some. The sample lists fewer than 180,000 clones, more than 80% occurring once. Combined were second doses at about 4 or about 12 weeks. The germline V gene has CDR1 MNHEY and CDR2 SMNVEV (reference sequence). The V gene end was trimmed by 5 bases and the J gene end by 5 bases; junction bases not matched to a gene: 4. The CDR3 length is 13 residues. This TCR was sampled from an adult who received the AZD1222 COVID-19 vaccine. This specimen consisted of peripheral blood, obtained 28 days after the second AZD1222 dose. This chain connects TRBV27 to TRBJ1-2; TRBD1 aligns across 8 bases. This chain's CDR3 is CASSQGALYGYTF. CDR3 coding DNA: TGTGCCAGCAGTCAGGGGGCATTGTATGGCTACACCTTC.